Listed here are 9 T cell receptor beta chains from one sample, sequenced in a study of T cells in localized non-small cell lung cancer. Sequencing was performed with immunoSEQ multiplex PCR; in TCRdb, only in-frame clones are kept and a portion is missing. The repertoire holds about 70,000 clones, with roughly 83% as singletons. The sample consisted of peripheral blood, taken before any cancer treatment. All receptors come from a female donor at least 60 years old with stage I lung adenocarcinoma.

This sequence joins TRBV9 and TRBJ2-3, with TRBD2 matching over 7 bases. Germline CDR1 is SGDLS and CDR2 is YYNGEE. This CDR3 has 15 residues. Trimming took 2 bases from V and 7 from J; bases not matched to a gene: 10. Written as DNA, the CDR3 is TGTGCCAGCAGCGTCACTAGCGATGTTGGTCATACGCAGTATTTT. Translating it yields CASSVTSDVGHTQYF.

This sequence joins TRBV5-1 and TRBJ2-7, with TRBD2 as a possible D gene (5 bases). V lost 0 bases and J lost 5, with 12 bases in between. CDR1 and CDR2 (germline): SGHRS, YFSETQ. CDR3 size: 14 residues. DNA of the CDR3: TGCGCCAGCAGCTTGGCCCAGCCCGGGGACGAGCAGTACTTC. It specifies CASSLAQPGDEQYF.

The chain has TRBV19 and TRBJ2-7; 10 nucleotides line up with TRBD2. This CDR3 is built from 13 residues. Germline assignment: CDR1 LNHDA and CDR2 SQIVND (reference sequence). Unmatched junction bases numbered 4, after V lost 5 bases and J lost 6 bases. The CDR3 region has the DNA TGTGCCAGTAGTGAGCGGGGGGGCCTCGAGCAGTACTTC. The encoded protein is CASSERGGLEQYF.

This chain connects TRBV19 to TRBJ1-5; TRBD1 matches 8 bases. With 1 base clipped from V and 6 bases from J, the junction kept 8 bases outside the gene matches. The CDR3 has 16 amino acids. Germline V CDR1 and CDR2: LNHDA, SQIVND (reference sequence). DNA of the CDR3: TGTGCCAGTAGTATAGTAGGCAGGGGGCACGTTCAGCCCCAGCATTTT. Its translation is CASSIVGRGHVQPQHF.

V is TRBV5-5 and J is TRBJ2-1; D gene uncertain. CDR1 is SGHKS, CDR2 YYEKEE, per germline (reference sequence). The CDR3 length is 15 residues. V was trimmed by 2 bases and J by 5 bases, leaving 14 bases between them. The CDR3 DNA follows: TGTGCCAGCAGCTTTAGGCTACCCCTTGACAATGAGCAGTTCTTC. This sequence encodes CASSFRLPLDNEQFF.

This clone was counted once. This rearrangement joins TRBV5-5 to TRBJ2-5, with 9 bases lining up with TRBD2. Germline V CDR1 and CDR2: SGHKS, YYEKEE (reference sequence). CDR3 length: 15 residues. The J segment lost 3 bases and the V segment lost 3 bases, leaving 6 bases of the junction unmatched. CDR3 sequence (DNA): TGTGCCAGCAGCTCTTATAGCGGGGGTAAAGAGACCCAGTACTTC. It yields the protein CASSSYSGGKETQYF.

The DNA for the CDR3 is TGTGCCAGCAGTGAAATTGCAGGACAGCGCTACGAGCAGTACTTC. Its protein product is CASSEIAGQRYEQYF. The chain carries TRBV2 and TRBJ2-7; D is perhaps TRBD1 (6 bases). Germline V gene sequence: CDR1 SNHLY, CDR2 FYNNEI. V was cut by 2 bases and J by 3 bases, with 14 bases left in between. CDR3 size: 15 residues.

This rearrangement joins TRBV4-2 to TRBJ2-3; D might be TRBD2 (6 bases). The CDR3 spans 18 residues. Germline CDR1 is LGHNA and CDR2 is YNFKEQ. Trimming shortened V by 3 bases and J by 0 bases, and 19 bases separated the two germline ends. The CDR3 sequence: CASSHRQRSGTSTDTQYF. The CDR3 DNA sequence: TGTGCCAGCAGCCACCGTCAGCGATCCGGGACTAGCACAGATACGCAGTATTTT.

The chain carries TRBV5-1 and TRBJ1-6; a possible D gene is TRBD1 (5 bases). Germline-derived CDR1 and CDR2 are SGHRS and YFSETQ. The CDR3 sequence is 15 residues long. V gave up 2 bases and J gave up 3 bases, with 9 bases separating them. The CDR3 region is CASSFGADYNSPLHF. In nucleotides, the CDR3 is TGCGCCAGCAGCTTTGGGGCGGACTATAATTCACCCCTCCACTTT.